What follows is one T cell receptor (beta chain) and its context. TCRdb re-called the 5' RACE reads through MiXCR, storing one row per CDR3 protein. Of about 530,000 distinct CDR3 sequences listed, 20% to 25% are singletons. This record comes from a study of identical twins. The CDR3 length is 14 residues. Trimming shortened V by 3 bases and J by 5 bases, and 10 bases separated the two germline ends. This sample was also put to use in a study of yellow fever vaccine responses in identical twins.

The receptor was isolated from a woman aged 18-29 years in good health. The specimen was CD4+ T cells sorted from blood. The chain recombines TRBV12-3 or TRBV12-4 with TRBJ1-4, with no clear D. The CDR3 sequence is CASSFGSHNEKLFF. The CDR3 nucleotides are TGTGCCAGCAGTTTTGGCTCACACAATGAAAAACTGTTTTTT.